Below are 4 T cell receptor beta chains sequenced from a single sample in a study of T cells in Graves' hyperthyroidism and ophthalmopathy. Regions amplified from RNA transcripts were the TCR beta CDR3 regions. Carried out on the TCR CDR3, a first-round RT-PCR used the HTBI primer set. Via MiXCR, TCRdb re-called the multiplex PCR reads, giving one row per CDR3 protein. Here the sample spans roughly 500,000 distinct CDR3 sequences, roughly 45% being singletons. Sequencing input: peripheral blood or thyroid tissue (not recorded which). The origin of the receptors is an adult woman with Graves' disease, either hyperthyroidism or ophthalmopathy (not recorded which).

This rearrangement joins TRBV20-1 to TRBJ2-5, with 8 bases aligning to TRBD2. In germline, CDR1 is DFQATT, CDR2 SNEGSKA (reference sequence). The CDR3 length is 13 residues. V dropped 4 bases and J dropped 2; count of bases not matched to a gene: 3. CDR3 amino acids: CSAIPGGQETQYF. The DNA of the CDR3 is TGCAGTGCTATACCGGGAGGGCAAGAGACCCAGTACTTC.

This clonotype occurred many times. In DNA form, the CDR3 reads TGTGCCAGCAGCGTGACAGGGATGAACACTGAAGCTTTCTTT. Its translation is CASSVTGMNTEAFF. The J gene is TRBJ1-1, the V gene TRBV7-9; 7 bases are a match to TRBD1. Germline-derived CDR1 and CDR2 are SEHNR and FQNEAQ (reference sequence). This CDR3 has 14 residues. The V segment lost 5 bases and the J segment 0 bases; nucleotides outside the gene matches: 3.

This clonotype was seen many times. An end of the junction does not agree with germline; a read error may underlie this. The rearrangement links TRBV9 to TRBJ2-2, with D uncertain. The CDR3 is made up of 12 amino acids. Germline lookup yields CDR1 SGDLS and CDR2 YYNGEE. DNA of the CDR3: TGCGCCAGCAGCGTGAACACCGGGGAGCTGTTTTTT. This encodes CASSVNTGELFF.

This clonotype was seen more than once but under ten times. V gene TRBV18 combines with J gene TRBJ2-5, with a possible D match to TRBD2 (5 bases). From germline, CDR1 is KGHSH and CDR2 LQKENI. Trimming took 6 bases from V and 2 from J, leaving 13 bases between them. The CDR3 runs to 14 residues. CDR3 sequence: CASSPGLEQETQYF. As DNA, the CDR3 is TGTGCCAGCTCGCCAGGACTGGAACAAGAGACCCAGTACTTC.